The 18 T cell receptor beta chains below were found in one sample sequenced in a study of blood T cell repertoires in COVID-19. Data came from immunoSEQ multiplex PCR; TCRdb stores just in-frame clones and leaves some out. The sample records some 14,000 clones, around nine tenths being singletons. Sequences were obtained from peripheral blood. These receptors were taken from a human donor in a cohort sampled during active COVID-19.

The rearrangement links TRBV10-3 to TRBJ1-2; TRBD1 matches at 7 bases. The CDR3 is made up of 15 amino acids. V trimming: 5 bases; J trimming: 6 bases; junction bases outside the gene matches: 12. Germline V gives CDR1 ENHRY, CDR2 SYGVKD. CDR3 DNA: TGTGCCATCAGTACCGGACAGGCGGGGAAAGATGGCTACACCTTC. This codes for CAISTGQAGKDGYTF.

CDR3 region: CASHSRGAKHEQYF. The CDR3 region has the DNA TGTGCCAGTCACTCACGGGGGGCGAAACACGAGCAGTACTTC. This sequence joins TRBV27 and TRBJ2-7, with D perhaps TRBD2 (7 bases). V was shortened by 9 bases and J by 5 bases, with 20 bases between the two germline ends. Germline V gene lookup returns CDR1 MNHEY and CDR2 SMNVEV (reference sequence). The CDR3 totals 14 residues.

The chain has TRBV19 and TRBJ1-1, with D tentatively TRBD1 (5 bases). This CDR3 comprises 15 residues. Trimming cost V 3 bases and J 2 bases, with 13 bases left between them. Per the germline V gene, CDR1 is LNHDA and CDR2 is SQIVND (reference sequence). DNA for the CDR3: TGTGCCAGTAGTATTGGGGAGGGACTTAACACTGAAGCTTTCTTT. Translated: CASSIGEGLNTEAFF.

The chain is built from TRBV18 and TRBJ2-3; 8 positions match TRBD2. The V segment lost 6 bases and the J segment 6 bases; nucleotides outside the gene matches: 8. Germline CDR1 reads KGHSH; CDR2 reads LQKENI. The CDR3 is 14 residues long. In DNA, the CDR3 is TGTGCCAGCTCCTCGGGAGCGGGAGCGGATACGCAGTATTTT. It yields the protein CASSSGAGADTQYF.

DNA of the CDR3: TGTGCCAGCAGTTATCAAACGCGGACAGGGCAAGAGACCCAGTACTTC. Protein: CASSYQTRTGQETQYF. The chain employs TRBV6-5 and TRBJ2-5, with TRBD1 matching 8 bases. This CDR3 has 16 residues. Germline CDR1 reads MNHEY; CDR2 reads SVGAGI. Trimming at V came to 3 bases and at J to 2 bases, leaving 8 bases not matched to a gene.

The rearrangement links TRBV6-1 to TRBJ1-5; no definite D call. The CDR3 is 14 residues long. Germline CDR1 MNHNS, CDR2 SASEGT. V was shortened by 2 bases and J by 1 base, with 6 bases between the two germline ends. The CDR3 protein is CASSELESNQPQHF. For the CDR3, the DNA is TGTGCCAGCAGTGAACTTGAGAGCAATCAGCCCCAGCATTTT.

In this sample, this clone turned up a few times. The chain is built from TRBV2 and TRBJ2-2; 13 bases align to TRBD2. CDR1 is SNHLY and CDR2 is FYNNEI in the germline V gene. Trimming took 6 bases from V and 6 from J; bases not matched to a gene: 4. The CDR3 runs to 15 residues. CDR3 coding DNA: TGTGCCAGCAGGGGGACTAGCGGGGTTTCCGGGGAGCTGTTTTTT. It specifies CASRGTSGVSGELFF.

The V call is TRBV4-3, the J call TRBJ1-2; maybe TRBD1 (6 bases). CDR3 size: 14 residues. V was cut by 0 bases and J by 7 bases, with 12 bases left in between. Germline CDR1 reads LGHNA; CDR2 reads YSLEER. The CDR3 region is CASSQERGKGGYTF. The CDR3 bases are TGCGCCAGCAGCCAAGAAAGGGGGAAGGGTGGCTACACCTTC.

The rearrangement links TRBV6-2 or TRBV6-3 to TRBJ2-2; TRBD1 matches 9 bases. V gave up 6 bases and J gave up 6 bases; unmatched junction bases: 5. CDR1 is MNHEY and CDR2 is SVGEGT in the germline V gene. This CDR3 is built from 14 residues. CDR3 loop: CASSRDRAPGELFF. The DNA for the CDR3 is TGTGCCAGCAGCCGGGACAGGGCCCCCGGGGAGCTGTTTTTT.

The chain has TRBV4-3 and TRBJ2-7; D ambiguous. CDR3 size: 15 residues. Germline assignment: CDR1 LGHNA and CDR2 YSLEER. The ends were cut back, 0 bases at V and 0 bases at J, with 9 bases in the middle. CDR3 DNA sequence: TGCGCCAGCAGCCAAGACTTTTACTCCTCCTACGAGCAGTACTTC. It specifies CASSQDFYSSYEQYF.

The table lists this clone with a count of one. The V call is TRBV6-5, the J call TRBJ1-1, with TRBD1 as a possible D gene (6 bases). Trimming removed 2 bases from V and 1 base from J, with 8 bases in between. Per the germline V gene, CDR1 is MNHEY and CDR2 is SVGAGI. The CDR3 sequence is 14 residues long. The chain's CDR3 is CASSYGTSNTEAFF. CDR3 coding DNA: TGTGCCAGCAGTTACGGGACATCGAACACTGAAGCTTTCTTT.

The chain joins TRBV5-4 to TRBJ2-5; a weak D match, TRBD1 (6 bases). Trimming took off 5 bases at V and 3 bases at J, with 14 bases between the two ends. The germline gives CDR1 SGHNT, CDR2 YYREEE (reference sequence). The CDR3 loop spans 14 amino acids. As DNA, the CDR3 is TGTGCCAGCAGTGGAAAAAAGGGGGAAGAGACCCAGTACTTC. Protein sequence: CASSGKKGEETQYF.

This chain uses TRBV6-2 or TRBV6-3 with TRBJ2-3, with 9 positions matching TRBD1. The V gene end was trimmed by 6 bases and the J gene end by 5 bases; junction bases not matched to a gene: 6. Germline CDR1 is MNHEY and CDR2 is SVGEGT. The CDR3 covers 14 residues. The CDR3 loop is CASSDRGTRDTQYF. CDR3 bases: TGTGCCAGCAGCGACAGGGGGACTCGAGATACGCAGTATTTT.

The chain recombines TRBV7-9 with TRBJ1-2; maybe TRBD1 (6 bases). CDR1 is SEHNR, CDR2 FQNEAQ, per germline (reference sequence). This CDR3 contains 12 residues. V was cut by 5 bases and J by 7 bases, with 11 bases left in between. Written as DNA, the CDR3 is TGTGCCAGCAGCCTGGACAGCGGTGGCTACACCTTC. As protein: CASSLDSGGYTF.

The chain joins TRBV11-2 to TRBJ1-2; a weak D match, TRBD1 (6 bases). V was pared by 4 bases and J by 0 bases, with 21 bases between. Per germline, CDR1 SGHAT and CDR2 FQNNGV. This CDR3 has 18 residues. The DNA of the CDR3 is TGTGCCAGCAGCTCCCGAGTGGGGGACACCCAACCTAACTATGGCTACACCTTC. Its translation is CASSSRVGDTQPNYGYTF.

The CDR3 region has the DNA TGCGCCAGCAGCCTGTGGGGCGCACAAGGAAATGAAAAACTGTTTTTT. Translation gives CASSLWGAQGNEKLFF. The gene calls are TRBV5-1 and TRBJ1-4; possibly TRBD1 for D (5 bases). This CDR3 has 16 residues. Between the trimmed V and J ends, which lost 4 bases and 5 bases, there was a span of 18 bases. Germline CDR1 reads SGHRS; CDR2 reads YFSETQ.

This rearrangement joins TRBV7-2 to TRBJ2-7; TRBD1 aligns across 7 bases. The length of the CDR3 is 14 residues. Germline values: CDR1 SGHTA, CDR2 FQGNSA. The V gene end was trimmed by 6 bases and the J gene end by 4 bases; junction bases not matched to a gene: 9. As DNA, the CDR3 is TGTGCCAGCAGACCTAACAGGGGAGCGTACGAGCAGTACTTC. Translated: CASRPNRGAYEQYF.

The V call is TRBV15, the J call TRBJ1-2; D is unresolved. With 0 bases removed from V and 4 bases from J, the gap between germline ends came to 6 bases. This CDR3 contains 13 residues. Germline V gene sequence: CDR1 LNHNV, CDR2 YYDKDF (reference sequence). The chain's CDR3 is CATSRDFGYGYTF. The CDR3 DNA sequence: TGTGCCACCAGCAGAGATTTCGGCTATGGCTACACCTTC.